This T cell receptor beta chain was captured by sequencing in a study of metastatic and nonmetastatic thyroid tumors. The study, taken as a whole, reports: Significantly greater TCR beta diversity was reportedly found in malignant thyroid tumors than in benign nodules (in blood and tumor).

Each patient went into thyroid surgery without having received any treatment. Trimming pared 3 bases from V and 4 bases from J, leaving 6 bases between. This CDR3 region has 12 residues. CDR1 is MNHNS, CDR2 SASEGT, per germline. This clone is medium-sized. Its antigen is unidentified. Original processing methods: Construction of a distant-metastasis classifier for papillary thyroid cancer relied on CDR3 differences across clinicopathological groups. TCRdb re-called clones from the PCR reads using MiXCR. What appears here as the V and J calls and clone size reflects TCRdb's work, not the paper's. The table records around 23,000 clones, roughly 24% of them present only once.

The receptor was derived from a male donor with papillary thyroid cancer or a benign thyroid nodule (not recorded which). Some clones in this sample may be carry-over from other donors' samples. The V gene is TRBV6-1, the J gene TRBJ1-1, with a possible D match to TRBD1 (5 bases). Material: blood. The CDR3 DNA reads as TGTGCCAGCAGTGAGGGGGGCACTGAAGCTTTCTTT. This encodes CASSEGGTEAFF.